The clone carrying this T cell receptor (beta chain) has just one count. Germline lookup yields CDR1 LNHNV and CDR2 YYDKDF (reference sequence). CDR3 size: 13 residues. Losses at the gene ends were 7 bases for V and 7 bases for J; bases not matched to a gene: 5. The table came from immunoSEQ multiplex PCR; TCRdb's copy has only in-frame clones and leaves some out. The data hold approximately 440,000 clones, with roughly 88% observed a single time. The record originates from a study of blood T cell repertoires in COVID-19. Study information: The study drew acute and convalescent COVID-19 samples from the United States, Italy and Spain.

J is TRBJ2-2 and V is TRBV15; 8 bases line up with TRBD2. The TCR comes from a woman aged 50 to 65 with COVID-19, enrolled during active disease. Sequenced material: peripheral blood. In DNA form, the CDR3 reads TGTGCCACCATGGGACTAGGCAACGGGGAGCTGTTTTTT. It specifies CATMGLGNGELFF.